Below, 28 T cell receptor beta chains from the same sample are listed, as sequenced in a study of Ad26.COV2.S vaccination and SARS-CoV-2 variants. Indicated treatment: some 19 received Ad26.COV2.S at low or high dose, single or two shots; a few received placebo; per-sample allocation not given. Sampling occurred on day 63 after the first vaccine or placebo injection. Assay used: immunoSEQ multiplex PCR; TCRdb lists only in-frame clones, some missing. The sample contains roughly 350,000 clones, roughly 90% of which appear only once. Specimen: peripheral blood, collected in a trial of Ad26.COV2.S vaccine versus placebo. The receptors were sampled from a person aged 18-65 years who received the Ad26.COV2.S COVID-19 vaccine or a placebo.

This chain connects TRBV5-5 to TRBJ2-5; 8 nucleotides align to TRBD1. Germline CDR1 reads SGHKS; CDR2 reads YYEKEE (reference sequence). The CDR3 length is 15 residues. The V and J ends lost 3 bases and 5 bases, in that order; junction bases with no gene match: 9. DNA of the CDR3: TGTGCCAGCAGCTGGGCGACAGGGGATGACGAGACCCAGTACTTC. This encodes CASSWATGDDETQYF.

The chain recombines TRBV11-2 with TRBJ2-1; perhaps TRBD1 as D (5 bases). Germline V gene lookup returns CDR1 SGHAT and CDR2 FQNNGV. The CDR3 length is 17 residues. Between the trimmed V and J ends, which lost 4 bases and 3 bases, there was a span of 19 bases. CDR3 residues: CASSYATDMTFYNEQFF. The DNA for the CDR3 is TGTGCCAGCAGCTACGCGACAGACATGACTTTCTACAATGAGCAGTTCTTC.

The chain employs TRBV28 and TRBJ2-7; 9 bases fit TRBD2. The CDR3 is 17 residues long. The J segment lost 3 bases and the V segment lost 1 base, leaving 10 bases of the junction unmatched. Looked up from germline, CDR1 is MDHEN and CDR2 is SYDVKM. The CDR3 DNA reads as TGTGCCAGCAGTTTATCCCAAGGCGGGAGGGCGTTCTACGAGCAGTACTTC. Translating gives CASSLSQGGRAFYEQYF.

CDR3 sequence: CASSTRGDSGTAFF. The DNA of the CDR3 is TGCGCCAGCAGCACCAGGGGGGATTCTGGAACAGCTTTCTTT. This chain joins TRBV5-1 and TRBJ1-1; TRBD1 matches at 7 bases. The J segment lost 10 bases and the V segment lost 4 bases, leaving 13 bases of the junction unmatched. CDR1 is SGHRS and CDR2 is YFSETQ in the germline V gene. CDR3 length: 14 residues.

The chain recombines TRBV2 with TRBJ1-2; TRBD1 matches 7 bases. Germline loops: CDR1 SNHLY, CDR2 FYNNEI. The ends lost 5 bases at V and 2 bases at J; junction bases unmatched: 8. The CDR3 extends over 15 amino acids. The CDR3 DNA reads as TGTGCCAGCAGTCCCCTGGGGACAGACAACTATGGCTACACCTTC. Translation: CASSPLGTDNYGYTF.

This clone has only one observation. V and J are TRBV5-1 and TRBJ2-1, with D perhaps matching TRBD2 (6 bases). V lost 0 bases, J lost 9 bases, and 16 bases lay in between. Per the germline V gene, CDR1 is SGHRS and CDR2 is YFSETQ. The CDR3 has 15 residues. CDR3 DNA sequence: TGCGCCAGCAGCTTGGGGGCGGGACCCCAGGGTGAGCAGTTCTTC. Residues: CASSLGAGPQGEQFF. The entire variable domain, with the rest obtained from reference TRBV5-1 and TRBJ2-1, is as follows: KAGVTQTPRYLIKTRGQQVTLSCSPISGHRSVSWYQQTPGQGLQFLFEYFSETQRNKGNFPGRFSGRQFSNSRSEMNVSTLELGDSALYLCASSLGAGPQGEQFFGPGTRLTVL.

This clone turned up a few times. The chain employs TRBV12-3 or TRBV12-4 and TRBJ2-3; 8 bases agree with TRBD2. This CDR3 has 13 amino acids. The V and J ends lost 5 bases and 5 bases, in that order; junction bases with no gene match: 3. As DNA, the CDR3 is TGTGCCAGCAGTCCCGGGGGGGGAGATACGCAGTATTTT. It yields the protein CASSPGGGDTQYF.

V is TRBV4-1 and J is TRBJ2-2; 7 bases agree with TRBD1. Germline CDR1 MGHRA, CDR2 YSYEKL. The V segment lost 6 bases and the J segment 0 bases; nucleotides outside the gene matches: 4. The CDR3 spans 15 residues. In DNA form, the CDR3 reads TGCGCCAGCAGTCAGGGGGTATCGAACACCGGGGAGCTGTTTTTT. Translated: CASSQGVSNTGELFF.

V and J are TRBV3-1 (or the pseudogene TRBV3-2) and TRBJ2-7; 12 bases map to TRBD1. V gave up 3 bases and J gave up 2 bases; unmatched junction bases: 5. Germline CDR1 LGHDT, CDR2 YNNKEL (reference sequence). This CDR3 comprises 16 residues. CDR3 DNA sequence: TGTGCCAGCAGCCAGGGGGACAGGGGGCTAGCCTACGAGCAGTACTTC. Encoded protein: CASSQGDRGLAYEQYF.

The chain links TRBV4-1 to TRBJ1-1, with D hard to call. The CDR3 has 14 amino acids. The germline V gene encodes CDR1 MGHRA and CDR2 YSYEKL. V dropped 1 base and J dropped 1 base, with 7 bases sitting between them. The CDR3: CASSQGTTNTEAFF. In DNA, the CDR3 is TGCGCCAGCAGCCAAGGTACAACGAACACTGAAGCTTTCTTT.

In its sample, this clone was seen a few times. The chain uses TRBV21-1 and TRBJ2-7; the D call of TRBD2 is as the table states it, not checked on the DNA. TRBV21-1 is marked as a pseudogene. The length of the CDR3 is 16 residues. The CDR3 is CASSKLERESSYEQYF. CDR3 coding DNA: TGTGCCAGCAGCAAACTTGAGCGGGAGAGCTCCTACGAGCAGTACTTC.

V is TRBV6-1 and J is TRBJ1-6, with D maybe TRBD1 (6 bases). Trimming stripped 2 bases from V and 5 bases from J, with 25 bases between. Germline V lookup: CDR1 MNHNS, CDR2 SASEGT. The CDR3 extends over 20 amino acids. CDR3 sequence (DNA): TGTGCCAGCAGTGAATTCCGTCTGCCCATGAGGACAGCCGATAATTCACCCCTCCACTTT. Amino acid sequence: CASSEFRLPMRTADNSPLHF.

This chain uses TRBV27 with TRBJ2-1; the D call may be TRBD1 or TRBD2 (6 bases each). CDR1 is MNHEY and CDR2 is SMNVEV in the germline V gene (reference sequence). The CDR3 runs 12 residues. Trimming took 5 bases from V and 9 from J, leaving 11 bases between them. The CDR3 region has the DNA TGTGCCAGCAGTGGGGGGCTTGGTGAGCAGTTCTTC. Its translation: CASSGGLGEQFF.

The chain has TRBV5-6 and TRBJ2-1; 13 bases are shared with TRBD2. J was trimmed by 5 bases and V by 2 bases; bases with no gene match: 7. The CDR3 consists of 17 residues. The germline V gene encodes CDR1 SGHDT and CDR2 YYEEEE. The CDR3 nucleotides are TGTGCCAGCAGCTTCCCGGGACTAGCGGGGTCCCACAATGAGCAGTTCTTC. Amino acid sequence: CASSFPGLAGSHNEQFF.

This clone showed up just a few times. The CDR3 DNA reads as TGTGCCAGCATGCCGGGGACTGGGGGCCATGAGCAGTTCTTC. Translation: CASMPGTGGHEQFF. J is TRBJ2-1 and V is TRBV9, with D possibly being TRBD1 or TRBD2 (6 bases each). Germline CDR1 is SGDLS and CDR2 is YYNGEE. V lost 6 bases, J lost 8 bases, and 18 bases lay in between. The CDR3 spans 14 residues.

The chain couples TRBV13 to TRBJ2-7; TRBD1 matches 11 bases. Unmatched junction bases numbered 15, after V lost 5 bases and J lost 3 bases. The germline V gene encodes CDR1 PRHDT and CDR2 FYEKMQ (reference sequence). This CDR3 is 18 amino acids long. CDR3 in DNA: TGTGCCAGCAGCGGACGACATCTGGGACAGGGGGACTACTACGAGCAGTACTTC. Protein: CASSGRHLGQGDYYEQYF. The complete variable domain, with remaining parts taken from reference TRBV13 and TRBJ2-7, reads AAGVIQSPRHLIKEKRETATLKCYPIPRHDTVYWYQQGPGQDPQFLISFYEKMQSDKGSIPDRFSAQQFSDYHSELNMSSLELGDSALYFCASSGRHLGQGDYYEQYFGPGTRLTVT.

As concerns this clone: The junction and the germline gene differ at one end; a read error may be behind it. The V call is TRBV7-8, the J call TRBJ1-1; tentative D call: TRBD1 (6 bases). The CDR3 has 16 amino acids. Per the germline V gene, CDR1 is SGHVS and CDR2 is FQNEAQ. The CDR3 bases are TGTGCCAGCAGCCTAGCAGGGAGGGGGATGAACACTGAAGCTTTCTTT. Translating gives CASSLAGRGMNTEAFF.

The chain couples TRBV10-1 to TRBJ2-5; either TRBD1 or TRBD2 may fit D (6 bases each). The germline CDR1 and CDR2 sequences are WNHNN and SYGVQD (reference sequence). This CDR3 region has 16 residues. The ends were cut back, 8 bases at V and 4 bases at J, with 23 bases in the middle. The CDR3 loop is CASSLGRGGLGETQYF. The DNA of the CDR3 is TGCGCCAGCTCCCTGGGCCGAGGGGGGCTAGGAGAGACCCAGTACTTC.

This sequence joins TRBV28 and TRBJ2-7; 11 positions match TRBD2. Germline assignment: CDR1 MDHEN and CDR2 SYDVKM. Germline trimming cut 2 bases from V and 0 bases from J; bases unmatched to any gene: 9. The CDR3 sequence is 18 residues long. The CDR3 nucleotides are TGTGCCAGCAGTTTAGAAAACTTAGCGGGGGGGTTCTCCTACGAGCAGTACTTC. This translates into CASSLENLAGGFSYEQYF.

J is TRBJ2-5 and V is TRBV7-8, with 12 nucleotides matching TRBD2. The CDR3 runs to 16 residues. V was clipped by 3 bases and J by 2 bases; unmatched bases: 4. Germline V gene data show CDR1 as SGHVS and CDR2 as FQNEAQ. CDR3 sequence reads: CASSFLLAGGQETQYF. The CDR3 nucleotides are TGTGCCAGCAGCTTCCTACTAGCGGGGGGACAAGAGACCCAGTACTTC. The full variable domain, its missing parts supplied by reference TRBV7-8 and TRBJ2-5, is GAGVSQSPRYKVAKRGQDVALRCDPISGHVSLFWYQQALGQGPEFLTYFQNEAQLDKSGLPSDRFFAERPEGSVSTLKIQRTQQEDSAVYLCASSFLLAGGQETQYFGPGTRLLVL.

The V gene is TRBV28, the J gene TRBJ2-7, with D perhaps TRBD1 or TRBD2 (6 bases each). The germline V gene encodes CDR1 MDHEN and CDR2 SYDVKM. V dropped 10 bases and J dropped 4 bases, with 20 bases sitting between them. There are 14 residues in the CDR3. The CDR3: CATKRRQGRYEQYF. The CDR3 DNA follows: TGTGCCACCAAGCGTAGGCAGGGGAGGTACGAGCAGTACTTC.

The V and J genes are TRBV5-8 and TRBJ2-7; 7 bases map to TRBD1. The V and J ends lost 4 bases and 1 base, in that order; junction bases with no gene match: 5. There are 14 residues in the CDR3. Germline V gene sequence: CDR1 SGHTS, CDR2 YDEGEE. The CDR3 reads CASSHTGDSYEQYF. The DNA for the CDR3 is TGTGCCAGCAGCCACACAGGGGATTCCTACGAGCAGTACTTC.

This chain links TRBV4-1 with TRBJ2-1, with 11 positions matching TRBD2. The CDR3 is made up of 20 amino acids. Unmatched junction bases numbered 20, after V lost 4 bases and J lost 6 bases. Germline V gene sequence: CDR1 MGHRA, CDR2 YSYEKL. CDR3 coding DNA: TGCGCCAGCAGCCTACTCGTCGATAGCGGGAGGGATGGGAGAGCCAATGAGCAGTTCTTC. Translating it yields CASSLLVDSGRDGRANEQFF.

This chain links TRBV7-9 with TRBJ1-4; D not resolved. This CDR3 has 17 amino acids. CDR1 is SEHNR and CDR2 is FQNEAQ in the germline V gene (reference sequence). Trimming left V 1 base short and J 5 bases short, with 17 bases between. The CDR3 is CASSLGDQAVGNEKLFF. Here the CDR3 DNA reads TGTGCCAGCAGCTTAGGCGACCAGGCCGTGGGGAATGAAAAACTGTTTTTT.

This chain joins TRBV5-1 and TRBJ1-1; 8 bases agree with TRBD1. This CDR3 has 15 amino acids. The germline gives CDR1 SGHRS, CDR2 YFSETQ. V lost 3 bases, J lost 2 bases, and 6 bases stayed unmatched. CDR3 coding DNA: TGCGCCAGCAGCTGGGGGACAGGACCTAACACTGAAGCTTTCTTT. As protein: CASSWGTGPNTEAFF.

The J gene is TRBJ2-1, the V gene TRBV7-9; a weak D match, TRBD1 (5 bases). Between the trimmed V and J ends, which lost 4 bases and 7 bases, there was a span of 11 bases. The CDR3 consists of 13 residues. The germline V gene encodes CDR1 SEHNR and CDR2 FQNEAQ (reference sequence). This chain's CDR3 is CASSSGQRNEQFF. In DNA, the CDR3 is TGTGCCAGCAGCTCAGGGCAACGGAATGAGCAGTTCTTC.

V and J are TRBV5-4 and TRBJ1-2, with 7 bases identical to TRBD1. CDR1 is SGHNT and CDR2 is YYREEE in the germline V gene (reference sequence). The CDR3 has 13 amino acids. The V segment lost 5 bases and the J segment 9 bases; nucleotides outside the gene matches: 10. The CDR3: CASRPQGVPSYTF. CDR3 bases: TGTGCCAGCAGGCCTCAGGGGGTGCCTAGCTACACCTTC.

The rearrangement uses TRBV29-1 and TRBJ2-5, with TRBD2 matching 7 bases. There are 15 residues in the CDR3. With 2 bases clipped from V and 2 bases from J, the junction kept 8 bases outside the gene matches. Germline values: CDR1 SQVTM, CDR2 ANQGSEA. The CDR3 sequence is CSVETGGSQQETQYF. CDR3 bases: TGCAGCGTTGAAACCGGCGGGAGCCAACAAGAGACCCAGTACTTC. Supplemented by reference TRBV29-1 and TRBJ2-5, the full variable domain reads SAVISQKPSRDICQRGTSLTIQCQVDSQVTMMFWYRQQPGQSLTLIATANQGSEATYESGFVIDKFPISRPNLTFSTLTVSNMSPEDSSIYLCSVETGGSQQETQYFGPGTRLLVL.